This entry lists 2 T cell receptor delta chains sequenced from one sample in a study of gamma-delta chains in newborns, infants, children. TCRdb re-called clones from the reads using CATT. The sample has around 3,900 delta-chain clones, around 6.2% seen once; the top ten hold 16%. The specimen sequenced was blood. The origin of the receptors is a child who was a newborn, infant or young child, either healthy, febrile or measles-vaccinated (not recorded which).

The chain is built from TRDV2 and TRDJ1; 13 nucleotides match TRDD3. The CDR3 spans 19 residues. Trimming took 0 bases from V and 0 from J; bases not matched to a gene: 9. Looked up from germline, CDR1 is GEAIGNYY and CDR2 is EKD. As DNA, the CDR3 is TGTGCCTGTGACACCGTAAGTACTGGGGGATACGGGTACACCGATAAACTCATCTTT. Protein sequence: CACDTVSTGGYGYTDKLIF.

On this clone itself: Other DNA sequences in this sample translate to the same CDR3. The CDR3 spells CACDTGGYTAQLFF. As DNA, the CDR3 is TGTGCCTGTGACACTGGGGGATACACAGCACAACTCTTCTTT. The gene calls are TRDV2 and TRDJ2; TRDD3 aligns across 10 bases. This CDR3 region has 14 residues. V shed 1 base and J 5 bases; nucleotides not matched to a gene: 0. CDR1 GEAIGNYY and CDR2 EKD come from the germline V gene.